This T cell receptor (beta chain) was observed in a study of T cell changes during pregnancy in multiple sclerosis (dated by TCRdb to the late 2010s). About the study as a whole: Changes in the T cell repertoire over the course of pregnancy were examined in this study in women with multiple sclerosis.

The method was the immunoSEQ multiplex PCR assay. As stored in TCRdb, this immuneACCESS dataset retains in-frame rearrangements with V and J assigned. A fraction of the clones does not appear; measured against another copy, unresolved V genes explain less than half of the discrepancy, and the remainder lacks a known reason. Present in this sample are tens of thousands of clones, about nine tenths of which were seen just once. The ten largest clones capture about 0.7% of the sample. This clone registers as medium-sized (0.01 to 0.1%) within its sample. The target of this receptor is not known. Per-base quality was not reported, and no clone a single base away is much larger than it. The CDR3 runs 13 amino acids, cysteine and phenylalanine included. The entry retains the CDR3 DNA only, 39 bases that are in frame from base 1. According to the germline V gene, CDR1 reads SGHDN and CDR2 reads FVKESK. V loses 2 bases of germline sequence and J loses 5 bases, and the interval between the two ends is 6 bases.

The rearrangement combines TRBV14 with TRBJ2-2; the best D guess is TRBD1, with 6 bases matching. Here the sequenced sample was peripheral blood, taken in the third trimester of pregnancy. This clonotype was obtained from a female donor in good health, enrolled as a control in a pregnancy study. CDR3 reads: CASSQQGTGELFF. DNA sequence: TGTGCCAGCAGCCAACAGGGGACCGGGGAGCTGTTTTTT.